The 6 T cell receptor beta chains below were found in one sample sequenced in a study of cytomegalovirus exposure and HLA in healthy donors. Researchers ran the PCR with 60 Vbeta and 13 Jbeta primers. TCRdb keeps only in-frame clones here, not all; method: immunoSEQ multiplex PCR. The table includes under 200,000 clones, roughly 80% detected once. The sequencing sample was made of PBMCs. These TCRs come from a male donor in good health and CMV-seronegative.

In the case of this clone: This sample includes further DNA sequences coding for the same CDR3. This chain connects TRBV5-1 to TRBJ1-2; 8 bases are a match to TRBD1. The length of the CDR3 is 14 residues. The V segment lost 0 bases and the J segment 2 bases; nucleotides outside the gene matches: 0. Germline V gene data show CDR1 as SGHRS and CDR2 as YFSETQ. The CDR3 DNA reads TGCGCCAGCAGCTTGGGGGACAGGAACTATGGCTACACCTTC. It yields the protein CASSLGDRNYGYTF.

The rearrangement joins TRBV21-1 to TRBJ1-2; TRBD1 is taken as the D call from the table, unchecked against the DNA. TRBV21-1 is tagged as a pseudogene. The CDR3 has 15 residues. The CDR3 region is CASSEKGQGAHGYTF. The CDR3 nucleotides are TGTGCCAGCAGCGAAAAGGGGCAGGGGGCCCACGGCTACACCTTC.

This rearrangement joins TRBV5-4 to TRBJ1-3; 10 positions match TRBD1. Losses at the gene ends were 3 bases for V and 7 bases for J; bases not matched to a gene: 7. Germline V gene data show CDR1 as SGHNT and CDR2 as YYREEE (reference sequence). This CDR3 has 15 residues. For the CDR3, the DNA is TGTGCCAGCAGCTCCGGGACAGGGGTCCAGAACACCATATATTTT. Its translation is CASSSGTGVQNTIYF. Combining the CDR3 with reference TRBV5-4 and TRBJ1-3 gives the whole variable domain ETGVTQSPTHLIKTRGQQVTLRCSSQSGHNTVSWYQQALGQGPQFIFQYYREEENGRGNFPPRFSGLQFPNYSSELNVNALELDDSALYLCASSSGTGVQNTIYFGEGSWLTVV.

The V gene is TRBV7-6, the J gene TRBJ1-5; TRBD1 matches at 8 bases. This CDR3 spans 15 amino acids. The germline V gene has CDR1 SGHVS and CDR2 FNYEAQ. J lost 5 bases, V lost 5 bases, and 8 bases had no gene match. The CDR3 here is CASSGGQGEHQPQHF. In DNA, the CDR3 is TGTGCCAGCAGCGGTGGACAGGGAGAGCATCAGCCCCAGCATTTT.

The chain combines TRBV23-1 with TRBJ2-5; 8 bases fit TRBD2. TRBV23-1 is recorded as an ORF, its role being uncertain. Trimming removed 7 bases from V and 0 bases from J; junction bases left unmatched: 19. The length of the CDR3 is 19 residues. The CDR3: CASNMGQRGTNLYQETQYF. CDR3 bases: TGCGCCAGCAATATGGGCCAGCGGGGGACTAACTTGTACCAAGAGACCCAGTACTTC.

This clone was seen only a few times. The rearrangement uses TRBV29-1 and TRBJ2-7; TRBD1 might be the D (5 bases). Per the germline V gene, CDR1 is SQVTM and CDR2 is ANQGSEA. V was shortened by 4 bases and J by 9 bases, with 19 bases between the two germline ends. The CDR3 is 13 amino acids. The CDR3 here is CSVVGQNPVGQYF. In DNA form, the CDR3 reads TGCAGCGTTGTTGGACAAAACCCGGTAGGGCAGTACTTC.